These T cell receptor beta chains were read from a single sample in a study of T cells in Graves' hyperthyroidism and ophthalmopathy. TCRdb fed the multiplex PCR reads into MiXCR, producing one record per CDR3 protein. The sample contains 300,000 to 400,000 distinct CDR3 sequences, approximately 22% of which appear only once. The sequencing sample was made of blood. The receptors here all came from a woman in her forties or fifties with Graves' hyperthyroidism. The CDR3 runs from the conserved cysteine through the conserved F or W. D genes are given only for firm matches. Size is stated for part of the rows, as once, few or many counts, or as a class when the clone is expanded.

J: TRBJ1-2
size: .
length: 14
V: TRBV30
D: .
DNA: TGTGCCTGGAGTGTTGGAGGGGCCAGCTATGGCTACACCTTC
CDR3: CAWSVGGASYGYTF

J: TRBJ1-1
size: many
length: 14
V: TRBV28
D: .
DNA: TGTGCCAGCACCGGGACACCGAAATACACTGAAGCTTTCTTT
CDR3: CASTGTPKYTEAFF

J: TRBJ2-7
size: many
length: 15
V: TRBV20-1
D: TRBD1
DNA: TGCAGTGCTCATCACACCGGGACAGGGGGCGTCGAGCAGTACTTC
CDR3: CSAHHTGTGGVEQYF

J: TRBJ2-7
size: many
length: 11
V: TRBV20-1
D: .
DNA: TGCAGTGCTAGGAACAGCTACGAGCAGTACTTC
CDR3: CSARNSYEQYF

J: TRBJ2-7
size: many
length: 13
V: TRBV6-2/TRBV6-3
D: .
DNA: TGTGCCAGCAGGGGTACAACAGTCTACGAGCAGTACTTC
CDR3: CASRGTTVYEQYF

J: TRBJ2-1
size: many
length: 10
V: TRBV20-1
D: .
DNA: TGCAGTGCTAGACTGAATGAGCAGTTCTTC
CDR3: CSARLNEQFF

J: TRBJ2-3
size: many
length: 16
V: TRBV18
D: TRBD2
DNA: TGTGCCAGCTCACCAGGGGTAGCGGGAGGAACAGATACGCAGTATTTT
CDR3: CASSPGVAGGTDTQYF

J: TRBJ2-3
size: many
length: 14
V: TRBV3-1
D: TRBD2
DNA: TGTGCCAGCACCAGGACTAGCGGCACAGATACGCAGTATTTT
CDR3: CASTRTSGTDTQYF

J: TRBJ2-4
size: few
length: 13
V: TRBV6-1
D: .
DNA: TGTGCCAGCAGTGAAGCTATTCAGGGGGGAAGGTACTTC
CDR3: CASSEAIQGGRYF

J: TRBJ2-1
size: few
length: 14
V: TRBV9
D: TRBD2
DNA: TGTGCCAGCAGCGTCTTAGCGGGAGGCGGTGAGCAGTTCTTC
CDR3: CASSVLAGGGEQFF

J: TRBJ2-5
size: many
length: 12
V: TRBV6-1
D: .
DNA: TGTGCCAGCAGCTTCCTTTACGGGACCCAGTACTTC
CDR3: CASSFLYGTQYF

J: TRBJ2-3
size: .
length: 17
V: TRBV14
D: TRBD2
DNA: TGTGCCAGCAGCCAAGGTCTGCTAGCGGGGGGGCCAGATACGCAGTATTTT
CDR3: CASSQGLLAGGPDTQYF

J: TRBJ1-4
size: many
length: 15
V: TRBV5-1
D: .
DNA: TGCGCCAGCAGCTTATCCGGGACGGCGAATGAAAAACTGTTTTTT
CDR3: CASSLSGTANEKLFF

J: TRBJ2-3
size: few
length: 18
V: TRBV4-1
D: TRBD2
DNA: TGCGCCAGCAGCTCCCCCGGGACTAGCGGGGGGGGCACAGATACGCAGTATTTT
CDR3: CASSSPGTSGGGTDTQYF

J: TRBJ1-2
size: .
length: 14
V: TRBV5-1
D: .
DNA: TGCGCCAGCAGCTTGAACAGTTACGTCTATGGCTACACCTTC
CDR3: CASSLNSYVYGYTF

J: TRBJ2-2
size: .
length: 16
V: TRBV5-4
D: TRBD1
DNA: TGTGCCAGCAGCTCAACCGGGACAGGGTACACCGGGGAGCTGTTTTTT
CDR3: CASSSTGTGYTGELFF

J: TRBJ2-1
size: many
length: 14
V: TRBV2
D: TRBD2
DNA: TGTGCCAGCAGGGGACTAGCGGGAGCCAATGAGCAGTTCTTC
CDR3: CASRGLAGANEQFF

J: TRBJ2-1
size: few
length: 14
V: TRBV10-3
D: .
DNA: TGTGCCATCAATGGGGCCGGGGGACAGAATGAGCAGTTCTTC
CDR3: CAINGAGGQNEQFF

J: TRBJ1-1
size: .
length: 12
V: TRBV7-9
D: .
DNA: TGTGCCAGCAGCTTAGTTAGCACTGAAGCTTTCTTT
CDR3: CASSLVSTEAFF

J: TRBJ1-1
size: few
length: 14
V: TRBV7-8
D: .
DNA: TGTGCCAGCAGCGGGACTTTGGTGGGGACTGAAGCTTTCTTT
CDR3: CASSGTLVGTEAFF

J: TRBJ2-7
size: many
length: 13
V: TRBV30
D: TRBD1
DNA: TGTGCCTGGAGGCAGGGGGCGGCCTACGAGCAGTACTTC
CDR3: CAWRQGAAYEQYF

J: TRBJ1-5
size: .
length: 16
V: TRBV19
D: TRBD1
DNA: TGTGCCAGTAGTATAGGGGTACAGGGGGATAATCAGCCCCAGCATTTT
CDR3: CASSIGVQGDNQPQHF

J: TRBJ2-5
size: few
length: 13
V: TRBV20-1
D: .
DNA: TGCAGTGCTAGAGAAGGACTTAAAGAGACCCAGTACTTC
CDR3: CSAREGLKETQYF

J: TRBJ1-6
size: .
length: 15
V: TRBV3-1
D: .
DNA: TGTGCCAGCAGCCCCCGAAGGACAGACAATTCACCCCTCCACTTT
CDR3: CASSPRRTDNSPLHF

J: TRBJ2-5
size: many
length: 13
V: TRBV18
D: .
DNA: TGTGCCAGCTCACCACAGTCCCAAGAGACCCAGTACTTC
CDR3: CASSPQSQETQYF

J: TRBJ2-3
size: few
length: 14
V: TRBV5-5
D: .
DNA: TGTGCCCAAGGGGCGATCAGTGGGGCAGATACGCAGTATTTT
CDR3: CAQGAISGADTQYF

J: TRBJ1-1
size: many
length: 16
V: TRBV7-9
D: .
DNA: TGTGCCAGCAGCAGGCCCCTTTATGAGGCGGACACTGAAGCTTTCTTT
CDR3: CASSRPLYEADTEAFF

J: TRBJ1-5
size: .
length: 15
V: TRBV20-1
D: TRBD1
DNA: TGCAGTGCTTCCTCCGGGACAGGGGGCCATCAGCCCCAGCATTTT
CDR3: CSASSGTGGHQPQHF

J: TRBJ1-6
size: many
length: 16
V: TRBV20-1
D: .
DNA: TGCAGTGCTCCCCCCTGGGGGGCAGGCGGGTATTCACCCCTCCACTTT
CDR3: CSAPPWGAGGYSPLHF

J: TRBJ2-7
size: .
length: 15
V: TRBV19
D: .
DNA: TGTGCCAGTAGTACTCAAGAGGGGCGGATAAACGAGCAGTACTTC
CDR3: CASSTQEGRINEQYF

J: TRBJ1-1
size: few
length: 13
V: TRBV10-1
D: .
DNA: TGCGCCAGCCGACAGAACATGAACACTGAAGCTTTCTTT
CDR3: CASRQNMNTEAFF

J: TRBJ1-6
size: .
length: 15
V: TRBV4-1
D: .
DNA: TGCGCCAGCAGCCAAGGGGGGAAGAATAATTCACCCCTCCACTTT
CDR3: CASSQGGKNNSPLHF

J: TRBJ1-6
size: many
length: 15
V: TRBV7-2
D: .
DNA: TGTGCCAGCAGCTTAGGAGGATGGTATAATTCACCCCTCCACTTT
CDR3: CASSLGGWYNSPLHF

J: TRBJ2-3
size: few
length: 17
V: TRBV25-1
D: .
DNA: TGTGCCAGCCCTGGGACTCTGCTAACCCGCCTCACAGATACGCAGTATTTT
CDR3: CASPGTLLTRLTDTQYF

J: TRBJ2-1
size: few
length: 16
V: TRBV19
D: TRBD2
DNA: TGTGCCAGTAGTATTATCGGACTAGCGGGATTTGGTGAGCAGTTCTTC
CDR3: CASSIIGLAGFGEQFF

J: TRBJ2-7
size: many
length: 13
V: TRBV3-1
D: .
DNA: TGTGCCAGCAGCCAAGCAGAAACCTACGAGCAGTACTTC
CDR3: CASSQAETYEQYF

J: TRBJ1-2
size: few
length: 12
V: TRBV30
D: .
DNA: TGTGCCTGGAGGCGGTGGGTGGGCGGCTACACCTTC
CDR3: CAWRRWVGGYTF

J: TRBJ2-3
size: .
length: 14
V: TRBV10-3
D: .
DNA: TGTGCCATCAGTGAGGCACTAAGCGCAGATACGCAGTATTTT
CDR3: CAISEALSADTQYF